This T cell receptor (beta chain) was profiled in a study of PD-1 blockade in classical Hodgkin lymphoma. With V trimmed by 4 bases and J by 8 bases, 10 bases remained unmatched. The CDR3 has 14 amino acids. Per the germline V gene, CDR1 is SGHTS and CDR2 is YDEGEE. As concerns this clone: Antigen specificity is unknown.

Study-wide points: At C4D1, TCR diversity had climbed significantly for CD4+ cells, though not for CD8+ cells.

Every patient experienced relapse after autologous stem cell transplantation, and brentuximab vedotin exposure varied. Complete response, partial response or progressive disease were the best responses. TCRdb's copy holds only in-frame clones and misses some; the assay was immunoSEQ multiplex PCR. The table includes tens of thousands of clones, about nine tenths detected once. Sequenced here: peripheral blood mononuclear cells (PBMCs), sampled at baseline. This TCR was sampled from a human donor with classical Hodgkin lymphoma. This chain uses TRBV5-8 with TRBJ1-2; TRBD1 agrees at 8 bases. This CDR3 reads CASSPDRDWGGYTF. Written as DNA, the CDR3 is TGTGCCAGCAGCCCGGACAGGGATTGGGGCGGCTACACCTTC.